The entry below gives a single T cell receptor beta chain sequence along with its context. Its cognate antigen has yet to be identified. One base away there is no much larger clone; base qualities are not given. CDR1 and CDR2 were assigned from the germline V gene as SNHLY and FYNNEI. The junction carries 13 bases between V and J, which are trimmed by 10 bases and 0 bases respectively. The CDR3 contains 14 residues, cysteine and phenylalanine counted. The kept DNA is CDR3 alone, 42 bases in frame from the first base. TCRbeta CDR3 regions were amplified from genomic DNA using the immunoSEQ Assay, a bias-controlled multiplex PCR. Per the original workflow: Within the assay, amplification of reference gene primers was used to estimate how many nucleated cells each sample contained. To quantify the absolute abundance of each unique TCRbeta CDR3 rearrangement, sequence reads were collapsed and filtered. For each sample, productive Simpson clonality was calculated by taking the square root of Simpson's diversity index across productive rearrangements. TCRdb took over this immuneACCESS table, retaining in-frame rearrangements with V and J assigned. Such tables are incomplete; in checked studies, under half of the missing clones stem from an unresolved V gene, and the remainder is unexplained. V and J calls and clone size come straight from that table; D and trimming were deduced from the DNA. A total of around 240,000 clones appear in this sample, roughly 84% of them only once. The top ten constitute 1.4% of the sample.

The data stem from a study of blood T cell repertoires in COVID-19 (TCRdb year 2020). For context, the study as a whole: Samples from collaborators originated in the United States, Italy and Spain and spanned both the acute and convalescent phases of COVID-19. Samples came from the ongoing ImmuneRACE study (first 160 participants) plus 1,254 subjects from 6 global collaborators. Where available, HLA class I and class II types were obtained from metadata supplied by the sample provider rather than from assay-based typing. The repertoires were released in a freely available public database intended as a resource for research on the immune response to SARS-CoV-2. The sample metadata nearly always contained a de-identified subject ID, COVID-19 status, age in years and sex. The material from the prospective study consisted of cDNA or gDNA derived from T cells, B-cell-depleted T cells, or PBMCs. Deeply sampled blood TCRbeta repertoires from subjects exposed to, actively infected with, or recovered from COVID-19 were included in the dataset. Study-wide conclusions, independent of this receptor: Clinical and demographic metadata were provided uncurated, with the amount varying by source and participant.

A second Seattle source provided samples from volunteer blood donors who had recovered from COVID-19. Each collaborating institution followed its own protocols to collect whole blood in K2EDTA tubes. For TCRbeta analysis, collaborators shipped samples in one of three forms: frozen whole blood, isolated PBMCs, or DNA extracted from either of those sample types. Sequencing input: peripheral blood. The TCR comes from a woman aged 35 to 49 who had recovered from COVID-19. Here the chain combines TRBV2 and TRBJ2-1, with the identity of the D gene unclear. The DNA sequence is TGTGCCATCACCACGGGTGGCTCCTACAATGAGCAGTTCTTC. This yields the protein CAITTGGSYNEQFF.